This TCR beta chain was obtained from a study of blood T cell repertoires in COVID-19. The CDR3 extends over 15 amino acids. The V gene end was trimmed by 4 bases and the J gene end by 6 bases; junction bases not matched to a gene: 7. The germline CDR1 and CDR2 sequences are WNHNN and SYGVQD (reference sequence). TCRdb's table, derived via immunoSEQ multiplex PCR, lists solely in-frame clones and lacks some. The data contain more than 300,000 clones, roughly 85% of them singletons. Sequencing used PBMCs or T cells enriched from blood (not recorded which). This chain connects TRBV10-1 to TRBJ1-5; 9 bases fit TRBD1. The TCR comes from a woman in her thirties who had recovered from COVID-19. CDR3 nucleotide sequence: TGCGCCAGCAGTGGGGACAGGGCCCAGATTCAGCCCCAGCATTTT. This codes for CASSGDRAQIQPQHF.